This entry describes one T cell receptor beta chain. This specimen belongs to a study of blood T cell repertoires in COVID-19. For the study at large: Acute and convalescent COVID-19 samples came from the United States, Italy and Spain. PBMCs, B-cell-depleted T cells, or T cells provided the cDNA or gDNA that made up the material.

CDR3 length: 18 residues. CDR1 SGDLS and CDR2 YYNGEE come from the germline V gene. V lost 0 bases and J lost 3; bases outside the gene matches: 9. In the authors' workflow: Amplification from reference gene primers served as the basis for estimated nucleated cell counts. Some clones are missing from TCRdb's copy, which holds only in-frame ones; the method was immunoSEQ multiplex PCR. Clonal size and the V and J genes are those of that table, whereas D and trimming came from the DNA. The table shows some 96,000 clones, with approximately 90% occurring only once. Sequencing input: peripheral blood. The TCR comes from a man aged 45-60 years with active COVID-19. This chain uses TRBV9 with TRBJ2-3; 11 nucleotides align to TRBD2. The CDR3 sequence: CASSVDSLAGGATDTQYF. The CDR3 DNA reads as TGTGCCAGCAGCGTAGACTCCTTAGCGGGAGGGGCAACAGATACGCAGTATTTT.